This T cell receptor (beta chain) emerged from a study of blood T cell repertoires in COVID-19 (TCRdb year 2020). General notes on the study: Samples covering the acute and convalescent phases of COVID-19 were provided by collaborators in the United States, Italy and Spain. The repertoires were released in a freely available public database meant as a resource for research on the immune response to SARS-CoV-2. The samples were drawn from the first 160 participants of the ongoing ImmuneRACE study and from 1,254 subjects provided by 6 global collaborators. Deeply sampled blood TCRbeta repertoires from subjects exposed to, actively infected with, or recovered from COVID-19 were included in the dataset. The prospective study material was composed of cDNA or gDNA derived from T cells, B-cell-depleted T cells, or PBMCs. Where available, HLA class I and class II types were obtained from metadata supplied by the sample provider rather than from assay-based typing. Nearly every sample came with metadata listing a de-identified subject ID, COVID-19 status, age in years and sex. Broad study findings and their caveats: The quantity of clinical and demographic metadata differed by source and by participant and was supplied without curation.

Whole blood was collected in K2EDTA tubes by collaborating institutions according to the institutions' own protocols. For TCRbeta analysis, collaborators shipped samples in one of three forms: frozen whole blood, isolated PBMCs, or DNA extracted from either of those sample types. TCRbeta CDR3 regions were amplified from genomic DNA by means of the immunoSEQ Assay, a bias-controlled multiplex PCR. In the authors' own workflow: Within the assay, amplification of reference gene primers was used to estimate how many nucleated cells each sample contained. To quantify the absolute abundance of each unique TCRbeta CDR3 rearrangement, sequence reads were collapsed and filtered. Productive Simpson clonality was computed per sample as the square root of Simpson's diversity index over productive rearrangements. The table comes from immuneACCESS by way of TCRdb, which keeps in-frame sequences with V and J called. Part of the clones is missing from these tables; in studies checked, under half for an unresolved V gene and the rest for unknown reasons. That table supplies the V and J calls and clone size; D and trimming were determined from the DNA. The sample profile shows some 150,000 clones; about 80% of them were found once. Together, the top ten hold 1.6% of the sample.

Notes on this clone: This clone's antigen is unknown. Per-base qualities were not stored, and no clone one base away is much larger.

The CDR3 runs 13 amino acids, cysteine and phenylalanine included. Only CDR3 DNA is held: 39 bases, read in frame from base 1. The V and J ends are trimmed by 4 bases and 5 bases, leaving 11 bases between them. Taken from the germline V gene (reference sequence), the CDR1 and CDR2 loops are LGHDT and YNNKEL. This clonotype was sampled from a human donor in a cohort sampled during active COVID-19. The chain is assembled from TRBV3-1 (or the pseudogene TRBV3-2) and TRBJ1-1, with the D gene not confidently named. Input material: peripheral blood. CDR3 protein: CASSPFYGTEAFF. The nucleotide sequence is given as TGTGCCAGCAGCCCATTCTACGGGACTGAAGCTTTCTTT.